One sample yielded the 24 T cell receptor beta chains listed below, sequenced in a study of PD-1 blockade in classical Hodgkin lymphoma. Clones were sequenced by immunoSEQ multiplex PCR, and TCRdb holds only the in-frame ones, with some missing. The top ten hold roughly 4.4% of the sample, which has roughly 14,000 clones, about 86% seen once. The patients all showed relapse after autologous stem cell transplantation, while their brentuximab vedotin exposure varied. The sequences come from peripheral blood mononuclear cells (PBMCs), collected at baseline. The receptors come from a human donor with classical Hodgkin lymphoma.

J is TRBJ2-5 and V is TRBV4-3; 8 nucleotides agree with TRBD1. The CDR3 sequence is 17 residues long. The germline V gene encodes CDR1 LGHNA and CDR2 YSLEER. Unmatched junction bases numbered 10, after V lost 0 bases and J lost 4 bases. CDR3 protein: CASSQDRSRGRGETQYF. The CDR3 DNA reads TGCGCCAGCAGCCAAGATAGAAGCAGGGGGCGCGGAGAGACCCAGTACTTC.

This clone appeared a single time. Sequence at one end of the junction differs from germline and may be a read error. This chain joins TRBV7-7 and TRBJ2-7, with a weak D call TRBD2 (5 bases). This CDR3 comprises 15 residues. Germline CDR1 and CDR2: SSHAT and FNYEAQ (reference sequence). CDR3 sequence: CASSLGGTGTYEQYF. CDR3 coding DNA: TGTGCCAGCAGTTTAGGCGGTACCGGGACCTACGAGCAGTACTTC.

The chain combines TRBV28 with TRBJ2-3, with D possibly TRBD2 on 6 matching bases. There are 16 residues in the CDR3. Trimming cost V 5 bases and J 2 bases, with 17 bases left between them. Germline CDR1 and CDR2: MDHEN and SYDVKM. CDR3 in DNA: TGTGCCAGCAGTCCCTGGCCGGCGGGGAACACAGATACGCAGTATTTT. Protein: CASSPWPAGNTDTQYF. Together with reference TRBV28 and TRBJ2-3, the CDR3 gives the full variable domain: DVKVTQSSRYLVKRTGEKVFLECVQDMDHENMFWYRQDPGLGLRLIYFSYDVKMKEKGDIPEGYSVSREKKERFSLILESASTNQTSMYLCASSPWPAGNTDTQYFGPGTRLTVL.

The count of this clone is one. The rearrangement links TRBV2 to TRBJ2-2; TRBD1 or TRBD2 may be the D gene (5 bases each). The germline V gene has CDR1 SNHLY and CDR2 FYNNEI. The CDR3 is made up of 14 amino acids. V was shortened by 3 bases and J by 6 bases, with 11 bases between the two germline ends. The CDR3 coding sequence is TGTGCCAGCAGTGATTTCCGAGGGGCCGGGGAGCTGTTTTTT. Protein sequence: CASSDFRGAGELFF.

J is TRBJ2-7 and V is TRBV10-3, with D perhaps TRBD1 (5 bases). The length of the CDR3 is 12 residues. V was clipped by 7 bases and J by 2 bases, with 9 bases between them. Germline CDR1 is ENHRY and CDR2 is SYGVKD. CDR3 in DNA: TGTGCCATCAAAGGGGCGGCCTACGAGCAGTACTTC. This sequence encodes CAIKGAAYEQYF.

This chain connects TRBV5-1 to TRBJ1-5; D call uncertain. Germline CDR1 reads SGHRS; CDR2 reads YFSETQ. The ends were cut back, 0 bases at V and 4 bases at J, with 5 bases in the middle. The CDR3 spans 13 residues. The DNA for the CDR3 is TGCGCCAGCAGCTTGGGGGATAATCAGCCCCAGCATTTT. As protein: CASSLGDNQPQHF.

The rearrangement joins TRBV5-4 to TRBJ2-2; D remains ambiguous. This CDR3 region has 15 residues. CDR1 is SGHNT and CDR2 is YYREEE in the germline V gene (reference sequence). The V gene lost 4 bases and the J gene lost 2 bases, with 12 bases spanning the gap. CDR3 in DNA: TGTGCCAGCAGCACCTCCCCATCCAACACCGGGGAGCTGTTTTTT. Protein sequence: CASSTSPSNTGELFF.

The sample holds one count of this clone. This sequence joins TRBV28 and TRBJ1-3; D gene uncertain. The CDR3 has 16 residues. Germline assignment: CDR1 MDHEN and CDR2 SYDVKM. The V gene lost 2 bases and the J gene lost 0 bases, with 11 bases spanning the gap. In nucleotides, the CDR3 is TGTGCCAGCAGTTTAGGTCCTCTATCCTCTGGAAACACCATATATTTT. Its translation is CASSLGPLSSGNTIYF. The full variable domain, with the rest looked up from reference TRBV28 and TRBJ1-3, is DVKVTQSSRYLVKRTGEKVFLECVQDMDHENMFWYRQDPGLGLRLIYFSYDVKMKEKGDIPEGYSVSREKKERFSLILESASTNQTSMYLCASSLGPLSSGNTIYFGEGSWLTVV.

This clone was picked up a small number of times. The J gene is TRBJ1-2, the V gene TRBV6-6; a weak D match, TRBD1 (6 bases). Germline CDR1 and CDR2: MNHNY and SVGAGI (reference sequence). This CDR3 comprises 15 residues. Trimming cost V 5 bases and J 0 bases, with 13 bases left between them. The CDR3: CASSPQTGTNYGYTF. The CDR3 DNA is TGTGCCAGCAGTCCCCAGACAGGAACTAACTATGGCTACACCTTC.

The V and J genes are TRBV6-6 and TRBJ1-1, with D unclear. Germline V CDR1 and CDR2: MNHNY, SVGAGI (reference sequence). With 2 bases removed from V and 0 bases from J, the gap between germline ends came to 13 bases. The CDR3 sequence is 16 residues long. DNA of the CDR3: TGTGCCAGCAGTTACCTTTCGGGTTATATGAACACTGAAGCTTTCTTT. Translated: CASSYLSGYMNTEAFF.

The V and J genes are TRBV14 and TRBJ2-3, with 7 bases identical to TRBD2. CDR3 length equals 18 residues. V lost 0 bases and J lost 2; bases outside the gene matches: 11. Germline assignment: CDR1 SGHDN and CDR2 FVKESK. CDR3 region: CASSQDTGGWGYTDTQYF. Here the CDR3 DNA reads TGTGCCAGCAGCCAAGATACGGGAGGTTGGGGTTACACAGATACGCAGTATTTT.

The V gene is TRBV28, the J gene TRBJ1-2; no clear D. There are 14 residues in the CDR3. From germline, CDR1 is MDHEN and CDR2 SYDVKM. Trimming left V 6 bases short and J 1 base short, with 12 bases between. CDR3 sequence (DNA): TGTGCCAGCAGGGTCTCCGAGGGTAACTATGGCTACACCTTC. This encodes CASRVSEGNYGYTF.

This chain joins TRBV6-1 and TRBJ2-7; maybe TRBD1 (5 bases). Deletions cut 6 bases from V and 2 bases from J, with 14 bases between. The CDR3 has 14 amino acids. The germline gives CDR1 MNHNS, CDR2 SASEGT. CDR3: CASRQTVGPYEQYF. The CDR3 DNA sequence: TGTGCCAGCAGGCAGACAGTGGGCCCCTACGAGCAGTACTTC.

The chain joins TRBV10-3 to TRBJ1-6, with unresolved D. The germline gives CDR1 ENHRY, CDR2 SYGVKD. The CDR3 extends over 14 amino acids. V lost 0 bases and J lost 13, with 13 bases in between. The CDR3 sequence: CAISESEGRSPLHF. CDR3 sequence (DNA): TGTGCCATCAGTGAGTCGGAGGGCCGATCCCCCCTCCACTTT.

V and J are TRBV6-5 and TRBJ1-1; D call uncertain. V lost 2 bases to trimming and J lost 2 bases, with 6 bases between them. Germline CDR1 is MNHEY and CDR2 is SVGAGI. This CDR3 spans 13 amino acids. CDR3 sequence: CASSYGQNTEAFF. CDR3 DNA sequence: TGTGCCAGCAGTTACGGTCAAAACACTGAAGCTTTCTTT.

The DNA for the CDR3 is TGCGCCAGCAGCTTGTTAGACTATAATTCACCCCTCCACTTT. It specifies CASSLLDYNSPLHF. The V and J genes are TRBV5-1 and TRBJ1-6; D call uncertain. From germline, CDR1 is SGHRS and CDR2 YFSETQ. This CDR3 is built from 14 residues. V shed 1 base and J shed 3 bases, with 5 bases lying between them. The whole variable domain, filled in from reference TRBV5-1 and TRBJ1-6, reads KAGVTQTPRYLIKTRGQQVTLSCSPISGHRSVSWYQQTPGQGLQFLFEYFSETQRNKGNFPGRFSGRQFSNSRSEMNVSTLELGDSALYLCASSLLDYNSPLHFGNGTRLTVT.

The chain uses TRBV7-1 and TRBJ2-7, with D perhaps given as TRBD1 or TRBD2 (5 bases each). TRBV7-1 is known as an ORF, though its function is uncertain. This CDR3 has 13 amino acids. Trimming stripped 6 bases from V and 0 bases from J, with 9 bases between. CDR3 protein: CASREGSSYEQYF. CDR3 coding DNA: TGTGCCAGCAGAGAGGGGTCCTCCTACGAGCAGTACTTC.

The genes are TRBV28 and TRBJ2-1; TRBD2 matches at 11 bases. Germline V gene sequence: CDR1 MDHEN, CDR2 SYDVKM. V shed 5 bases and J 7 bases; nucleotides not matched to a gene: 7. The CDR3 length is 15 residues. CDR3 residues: CASSTLAGGQNEQFF. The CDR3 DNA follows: TGTGCCAGCAGTACTTTAGCGGGAGGGCAGAATGAGCAGTTCTTC.

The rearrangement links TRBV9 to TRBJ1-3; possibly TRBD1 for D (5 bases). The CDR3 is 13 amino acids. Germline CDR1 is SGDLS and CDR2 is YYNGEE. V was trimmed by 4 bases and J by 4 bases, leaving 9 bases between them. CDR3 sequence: CASSSPGGNTIYF. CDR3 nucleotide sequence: TGTGCCAGCAGCTCCCCAGGGGGAAACACCATATATTTT.

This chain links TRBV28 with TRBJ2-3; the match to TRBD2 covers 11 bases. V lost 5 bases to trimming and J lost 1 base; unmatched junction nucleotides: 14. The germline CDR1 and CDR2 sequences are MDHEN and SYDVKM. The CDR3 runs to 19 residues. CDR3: CASSPPTYLAGGGTDTQYF. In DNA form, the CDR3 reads TGTGCCAGCAGTCCCCCAACTTACCTAGCGGGAGGTGGCACAGATACGCAGTATTTT.

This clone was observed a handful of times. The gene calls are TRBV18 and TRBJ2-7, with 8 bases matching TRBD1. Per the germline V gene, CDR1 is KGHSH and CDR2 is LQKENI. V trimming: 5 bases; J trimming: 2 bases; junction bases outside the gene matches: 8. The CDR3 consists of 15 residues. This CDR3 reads CASSVGTGFTYEQYF. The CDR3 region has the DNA TGTGCCAGCTCAGTAGGGACAGGATTTACCTACGAGCAGTACTTC.

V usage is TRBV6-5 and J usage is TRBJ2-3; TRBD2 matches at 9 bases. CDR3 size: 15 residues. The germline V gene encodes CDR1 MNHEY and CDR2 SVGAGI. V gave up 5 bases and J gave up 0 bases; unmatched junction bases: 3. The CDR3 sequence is CASSGTSSSTDTQYF. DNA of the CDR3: TGTGCCAGCAGTGGGACTAGCTCTAGCACAGATACGCAGTATTTT.

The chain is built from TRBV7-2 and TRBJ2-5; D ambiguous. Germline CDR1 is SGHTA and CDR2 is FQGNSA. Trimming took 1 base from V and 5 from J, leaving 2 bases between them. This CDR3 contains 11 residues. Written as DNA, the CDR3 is TGTGCCAGCAGCTTAGTGGAGACCCAGTACTTC. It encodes CASSLVETQYF.

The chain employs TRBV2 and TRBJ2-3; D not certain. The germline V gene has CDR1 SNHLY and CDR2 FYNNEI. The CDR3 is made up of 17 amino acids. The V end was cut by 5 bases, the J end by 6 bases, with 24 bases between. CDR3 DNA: TGTGCCAGCAGTTCCCCCCGATTGCCCGGGTCAGCGGATACGCAGTATTTT. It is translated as CASSSPRLPGSADTQYF.